The TCR beta chain under discussion was sequenced for a study of shared clonotypes between healthy human individuals. Each subset's genomic DNA was shared equally among a number of immunoSEQ plates. Unsorted PBMC DNA underwent sequencing on ten immunoSEQ deep assay plates. The table came from immunoSEQ multiplex PCR; TCRdb's copy has only in-frame clones and leaves some out. Of about half a million clones detected, 70% to 80% appear once; the ten largest clones hold roughly 13%. Germline CDR1 and CDR2: MNHNS and SASEGT. Trimming stripped 7 bases from V and 1 base from J, with 11 bases between. The CDR3 totals 13 residues.

V gene TRBV6-1 combines with J gene TRBJ2-7, with D perhaps matching TRBD1 or TRBD2 (5 bases each). This sequence was found in a woman in her thirties or forties in good health. Some clones in this sample may be carry-over from other donors' samples. Sequenced sample: PBMCs. The CDR3 here is CASIPGPSYEQYF. The CDR3 region has the DNA TGTGCCAGCATACCGGGGCCTTCCTACGAGCAGTACTTC.